One sample yielded the 19 T cell receptor beta chains listed below, sequenced in a study of blood T cell repertoires in COVID-19. Produced via immunoSEQ multiplex PCR; TCRdb's table is partial and in-frame only. The data show about 190,000 clones, with over 80% seen just once and 7.8% held by the top ten. What was sequenced was peripheral blood. These TCRs come from a woman aged 55-70 years with COVID-19, enrolled during active disease.

The V call is TRBV7-6, the J call TRBJ1-2, with TRBD1 matching over 8 bases. CDR1 is SGHVS, CDR2 FNYEAQ, per germline. With 2 bases clipped from V and 6 bases from J, the junction kept 8 bases outside the gene matches. The CDR3 is 15 residues long. The CDR3 DNA reads TGTGCCAGCAGCTTACGCCCAGGGGGCGGGGATGGCTACACCTTC. It codes for CASSLRPGGGDGYTF. Using reference TRBV7-6 and TRBJ1-2 for the parts outside the CDR3, the full variable domain is GAGVSQSPRYKVTKRGQDVALRCDPISGHVSLYWYRQALGQGPEFLTYFNYEAQQDKSGLPNDRFSAERPEGSISTLTIQRTEQRDSAMYRCASSLRPGGGDGYTFGSGTRLTVV.

This chain uses TRBV9 with TRBJ1-3; D perhaps matches TRBD1 (6 bases). From germline, CDR1 is SGDLS and CDR2 YYNGEE. The CDR3 has 18 amino acids. Trimming cost V 3 bases and J 1 base, with 20 bases left between them. The CDR3: CASSEGGKQGASGNTIYF. The CDR3 coding sequence is TGTGCCAGCAGCGAAGGGGGAAAACAGGGTGCGTCTGGAAACACCATATATTTT. Supplemented by reference TRBV9 and TRBJ1-3, the full variable domain reads DSGVTQTPKHLITATGQRVTLRCSPRSGDLSVYWYQQSLDQGLQFLIQYYNGEERAKGNILERFSAQQFPDLHSELNLSSLELGDSALYFCASSEGGKQGASGNTIYFGEGSWLTVV.

The genes are TRBV19 and TRBJ1-1; D is uncertain. CDR1 and CDR2 (germline): LNHDA, SQIVND (reference sequence). V gave up 4 bases and J gave up 6 bases, with 6 bases separating them. The CDR3 is made up of 11 amino acids. As DNA, the CDR3 is TGTGCCAGTAGTAGGAGCCCTGAAGCTTTCTTT. This codes for CASSRSPEAFF. The complete variable domain, with remaining parts taken from reference TRBV19 and TRBJ1-1, reads DGGITQSPKYLFRKEGQNVTLSCEQNLNHDAMYWYRQDPGQGLRLIYYSQIVNDFQKGDIAEGYSVSREKKESFPLTVTSAQKNPTAFYLCASSRSPEAFFGQGTRLTVV.

The chain carries TRBV11-2 and TRBJ2-3; D is perhaps TRBD2 (5 bases). V was pared by 1 base and J by 8 bases, with 19 bases between. The CDR3 spans 16 residues. In germline, CDR1 is SGHAT, CDR2 FQNNGV. In nucleotides, the CDR3 is TGTGCCAGCAGCTTAGGAGGGTTAGCGCCCCCCGTTACGCAGTATTTT. This codes for CASSLGGLAPPVTQYF.

The chain combines TRBV6-4 with TRBJ2-1; 8 bases line up with TRBD1. V shed 6 bases, J shed 7 bases, and the junction held 5 bases outside the gene matches. Germline CDR1 is MRHNA and CDR2 is SNTAGT. The CDR3 spans 13 residues. The CDR3 loop reads CASSRQGSNEQFF. The CDR3 nucleotides are TGTGCCAGCAGCCGACAGGGGAGTAATGAGCAGTTCTTC.

A single count supports this clone. The chain uses TRBV6-7 and TRBJ1-2; D is unclear. TRBV6-7 carries the ORF label, with uncertain function. The CDR3 runs to 13 residues. V gave up 2 bases and J gave up 5 bases, with 9 bases separating them. The CDR3 DNA is TGTGCCAGCAGTTACAAACAGATATATGGCTACACCTTC. The encoded protein is CASSYKQIYGYTF.

The rearrangement uses TRBV7-3 and TRBJ2-1; TRBD2 aligns across 8 bases. V was clipped by 4 bases and J by 9 bases; unmatched bases: 5. The CDR3 runs to 13 residues. CDR1 and CDR2 from the germline V gene are SGHTA and FQGTGA. CDR3: CASSSGGPSEQFF. CDR3 nucleotide sequence: TGTGCCAGCAGCTCGGGGGGGCCCAGTGAGCAGTTCTTC.

The chain combines TRBV2 with TRBJ2-7; no definite D call. This CDR3 has 15 amino acids. Trimming shortened V by 6 bases and J by 1 base, and 16 bases separated the two germline ends. Germline V gives CDR1 SNHLY, CDR2 FYNNEI. Here the CDR3 reads CASSPARVSSYEQYF. CDR3 coding DNA: TGTGCCAGCAGCCCCGCTAGAGTCAGTTCCTACGAGCAGTACTTC.

The chain has TRBV4-1 and TRBJ2-5, with TRBD2 identical over 9 bases. The CDR3 extends over 16 amino acids. Germline V CDR1 and CDR2: MGHRA, YSYEKL. J lost 0 bases, V lost 4 bases, and 6 bases had no gene match. The CDR3 region is CASSRLAGTYQETQYF. As DNA, the CDR3 is TGCGCCAGCAGCCGGCTAGCGGGAACGTACCAAGAGACCCAGTACTTC.

This sequence joins TRBV11-3 and TRBJ2-7, with unresolved D. Germline CDR1 is SGHNT and CDR2 is YENEEA. The CDR3 is 11 amino acids. V dropped 1 base and J dropped 6 bases, with 4 bases sitting between them. CDR3 loop: CASSLVAEQYF. CDR3 in DNA: TGTGCCAGCAGCTTAGTAGCCGAGCAGTACTTC.

This chain uses TRBV11-2 with TRBJ2-2; D is undetermined. Germline CDR1 and CDR2: SGHAT and FQNNGV. The CDR3 loop spans 15 amino acids. Trimming left V 3 bases short and J 2 bases short, with 10 bases between. DNA of the CDR3: TGTGCCAGCAGCTTTATGGCTTCTAACACCGGGGAGCTGTTTTTT. This codes for CASSFMASNTGELFF.

The CDR3 is CASSPEGGADPGYTF. The DNA for the CDR3 is TGCGCCAGCAGCCCCGAAGGGGGGGCGGATCCTGGCTACACCTTC. The rearrangement uses TRBV5-1 and TRBJ1-2; maybe TRBD1 (6 bases). There are 15 residues in the CDR3. CDR1 SGHRS and CDR2 YFSETQ come from the germline V gene. V shed 4 bases and J shed 7 bases, with 20 bases lying between them.

This chain uses TRBV14 with TRBJ2-7; TRBD2 might be the D (5 bases). Germline assignment: CDR1 SGHDN and CDR2 FVKESK. The ends were cut back, 4 bases at V and 4 bases at J, with 17 bases in the middle. The CDR3 is made up of 15 amino acids. CDR3 in amino acids: CASSPPGSTAYEQYF. CDR3 coding DNA: TGTGCCAGCAGCCCCCCGGGGTCCACAGCATACGAGCAGTACTTC.

The V and J genes are TRBV11-2 and TRBJ2-7; a weak D match, TRBD1 (5 bases). Between the trimmed V and J ends, which lost 1 base and 4 bases, there was a span of 11 bases. Germline assignment: CDR1 SGHAT and CDR2 FQNNGV. The CDR3 consists of 14 residues. The CDR3 sequence is CASSLGKAGYEQYV. The CDR3 DNA sequence: TGTGCCAGCAGCTTAGGTAAAGCAGGGTACGAGCAGTACGTC.

The rearrangement joins TRBV12-3 or TRBV12-4 to TRBJ1-5; D is unresolved. Deletions cut 3 bases from V and 0 bases from J, with 3 bases between. This CDR3 has 13 amino acids. CDR3 region: CASSFSSNQPQHF. DNA for the CDR3: TGTGCCAGCAGTTTTAGTAGCAATCAGCCCCAGCATTTT.

The CDR3 is CASSPPRTGALEDEQFF. CDR3 sequence (DNA): TGTGCCAGCAGTCCGCCTAGGACAGGGGCTTTAGAGGATGAGCAGTTCTTC. The rearrangement links TRBV28 to TRBJ2-1; 9 positions agree with TRBD1. The CDR3 has 17 residues. The germline V gene has CDR1 MDHEN and CDR2 SYDVKM. J lost 8 bases, V lost 5 bases, and 16 bases had no gene match. Based on the CDR3 plus reference TRBV28 and TRBJ2-1, the full variable domain is DVKVTQSSRYLVKRTGEKVFLECVQDMDHENMFWYRQDPGLGLRLIYFSYDVKMKEKGDIPEGYSVSREKKERFSLILESASTNQTSMYLCASSPPRTGALEDEQFFGPGTRLTVL.

This chain uses TRBV13 with TRBJ1-5, with unresolved D. Looked up from germline, CDR1 is PRHDT and CDR2 is FYEKMQ (reference sequence). The V and J ends lost 0 bases and 2 bases respectively, with 11 bases between them. CDR3 size: 16 residues. The CDR3 reads CASSLGGPTGNQPQHF. In DNA, the CDR3 is TGTGCCAGCAGCTTAGGGGGCCCGACGGGCAATCAGCCCCAGCATTTT. Complete variable domain (other parts from reference TRBV13 and TRBJ1-5): AAGVIQSPRHLIKEKRETATLKCYPIPRHDTVYWYQQGPGQDPQFLISFYEKMQSDKGSIPDRFSAQQFSDYHSELNMSSLELGDSALYFCASSLGGPTGNQPQHFGDGTRLSIL.

The V and J genes are TRBV5-4 and TRBJ2-7; TRBD1 matches at 10 bases. This CDR3 spans 16 amino acids. The J segment lost 2 bases and the V segment lost 4 bases, leaving 9 bases of the junction unmatched. Germline assignment: CDR1 SGHNT and CDR2 YYREEE (reference sequence). For the CDR3, the DNA is TGTGCCAGCAGCACCCCCTCCGGGACAGGGGCCTACGAGCAGTACTTC. Amino acid sequence: CASSTPSGTGAYEQYF.

The chain uses TRBV6-5 and TRBJ1-1; D is possibly TRBD1 (6 bases). Trimming stripped 5 bases from V and 0 bases from J, with 10 bases between. Germline V gene lookup returns CDR1 MNHEY and CDR2 SVGAGI. The CDR3 has 14 residues. CDR3 coding DNA: TGTGCCAGCAGTAGGGGGTACATGAACACTGAAGCTTTCTTT. Translating it yields CASSRGYMNTEAFF.